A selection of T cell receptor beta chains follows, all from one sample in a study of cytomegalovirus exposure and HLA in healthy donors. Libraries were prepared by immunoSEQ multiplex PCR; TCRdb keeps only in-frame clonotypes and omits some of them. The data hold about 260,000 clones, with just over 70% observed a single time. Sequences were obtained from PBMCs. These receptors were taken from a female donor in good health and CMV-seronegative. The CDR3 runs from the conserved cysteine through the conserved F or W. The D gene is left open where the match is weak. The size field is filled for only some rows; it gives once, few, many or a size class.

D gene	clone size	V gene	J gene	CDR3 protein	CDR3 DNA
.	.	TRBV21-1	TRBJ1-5	CASSKRGTGTLGNQPQHF	TGTGCCAGCAGCAAAAGGGGGACAGGGACCCTTGGCAATCAGCCCCAGCATTTT
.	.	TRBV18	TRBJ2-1	CASSQGLPWTSYNEQFF	TGTGCCAGCTCACAGGGACTGCCTTGGACCTCCTACAATGAGCAGTTCTTC
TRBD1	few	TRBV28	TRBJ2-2	CASISQGVNTGELFF	TGTGCCAGCATCTCACAGGGGGTGAACACCGGGGAGCTGTTTTTT
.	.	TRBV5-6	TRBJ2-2	CASSLGLRYTGELFF	TGTGCCAGCAGCTTGGGGTTGAGATACACCGGGGAGCTGTTTTTT
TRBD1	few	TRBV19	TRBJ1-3	CASSIFSGRGKNPGNTIYF	TGTGCCAGTAGTATATTCTCAGGCAGGGGGAAGAACCCTGGAAACACCATATATTTT
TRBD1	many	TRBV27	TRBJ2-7	CASSTTGSEQYF	TGTGCCAGCAGTACGACAGGGAGTGAGCAGTACTTC
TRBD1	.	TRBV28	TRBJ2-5	CASSGTGVGNQETQYF	TGTGCCAGCAGTGGTACAGGGGTGGGGAACCAAGAGACCCAGTACTTC
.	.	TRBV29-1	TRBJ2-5	CSSSPGAGGQETQYF	TGCAGCTCCTCCCCGGGGGCAGGGGGTCAAGAGACCCAGTACTTC
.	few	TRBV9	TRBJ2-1	CASSDSRSGTYNEQFF	TGTGCCAGCAGCGACTCACGATCCGGGACTTACAATGAGCAGTTCTTC
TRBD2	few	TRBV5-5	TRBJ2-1	CASSLEVASGTSYNEQFF	TGTGCCAGCAGCTTGGAGGTGGCTAGCGGGACCTCCTACAATGAGCAGTTCTTC
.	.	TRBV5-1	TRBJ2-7	CASSLGSGNYEQYF	TGCGCCAGCAGCTTGGGGTCAGGGAACTACGAGCAGTACTTC
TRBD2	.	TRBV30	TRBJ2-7	CAWSLRGLAGVYEQYF	TGTGCCTGGAGTTTAAGAGGACTAGCGGGAGTCTACGAGCAGTACTTC
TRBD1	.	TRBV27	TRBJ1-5	CASSSTGTGGVSNQPQNF	TGTGCCAGCAGTTCCACAGGGACAGGTGGGGTCTCCAATCAGCCCCAGAATTTT
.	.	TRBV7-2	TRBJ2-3	CASSLAGVADTQYF	TGTGCCAGCAGCTTAGCGGGAGTGGCAGATACGCAGTATTTT
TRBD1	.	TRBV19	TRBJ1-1	CASRDRENTEAFF	TGTGCCAGTAGGGACAGGGAGAACACTGAAGCTTTCTTT
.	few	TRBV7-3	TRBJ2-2	CASSLRSRGTGELFF	TGTGCCAGCAGCTTGCGCTCCAGGGGCACCGGGGAGCTGTTTTTT
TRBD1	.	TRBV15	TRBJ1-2	CATSAGTGGSGYTF	TGTGCCACCAGCGCCGGGACAGGGGGTTCTGGCTACACCTTC
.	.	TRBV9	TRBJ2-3	CASSGPGTGTDTQYF	TGTGCCAGCAGCGGACCAGGGACTGGGACAGATACGCAGTATTTT
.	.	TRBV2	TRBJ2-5	CASSEMGRVGETQYF	TGTGCCAGCAGTGAAATGGGCAGGGTGGGAGAGACCCAGTACTTC
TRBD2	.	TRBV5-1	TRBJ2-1	CASSLPLAGGMGNEQFF	TGCGCCAGCAGCTTGCCCCTAGCGGGAGGTATGGGGAATGAGCAGTTCTTC
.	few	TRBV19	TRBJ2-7	CASSMGAGSYEQYF	TGTGCCAGTAGTATGGGAGCGGGTTCCTACGAGCAGTACTTC
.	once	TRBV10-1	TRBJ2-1	CASSDRREIYNEQFF	TGCGCCAGCAGTGATCGCCGAGAGATCTACAATGAGCAGTTCTTC
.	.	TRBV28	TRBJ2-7	CASSFSQGPTQQYF	TGTGCCAGCAGTTTCAGCCAGGGGCCAACTCAGCAGTACTTC
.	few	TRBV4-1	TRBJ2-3	CASSQARDTQYF	TGCGCCAGCAGCCAAGCGCGGGATACGCAGTATTTT
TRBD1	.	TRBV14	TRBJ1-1	CASSRIQGANTEAFF	TGTGCCAGCAGCCGCATACAGGGGGCAAACACTGAAGCTTTCTTT
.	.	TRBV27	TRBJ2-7	CASSFGGPPSEQYF	TGTGCCAGCAGTTTCGGGGGGCCTCCATCCGAGCAGTACTTC
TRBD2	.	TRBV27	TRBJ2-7	CASSVRLASYEQYF	TGTGCCAGCAGTGTGAGACTAGCTTCCTACGAGCAGTACTTC
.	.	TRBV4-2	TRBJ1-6	CASSPTRAYNSPLHF	TGTGCCAGCAGCCCGACGAGGGCGTATAATTCACCCCTCCACTTT
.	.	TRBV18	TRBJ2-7	CASSPGAGVFGEQYF	TGTGCCAGCTCACCAGGTGCCGGGGTTTTTGGCGAGCAGTACTTC
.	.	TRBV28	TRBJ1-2	CASSSQGRGGYTF	TGTGCCAGCAGTTCACAGGGAAGAGGGGGCTACACCTTC
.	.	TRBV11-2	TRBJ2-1	CASSLDRLALSYNEQFF	TGTGCCAGCAGCTTAGATCGGCTAGCTCTCTCCTACAATGAGCAGTTCTTC
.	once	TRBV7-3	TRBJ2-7	CASSLNGGHEQYF	TGTGCCAGCAGCTTAAATGGAGGACACGAGCAGTACTTC
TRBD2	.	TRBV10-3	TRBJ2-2	CAISESSSGRAGNTGELFF	TGTGCCATCAGTGAGTCATCTAGCGGGAGGGCCGGAAACACCGGGGAGCTGTTTTTT
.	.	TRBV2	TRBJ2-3	CASSLLITDTQYF	TGTGCCAGCAGTTTACTTATCACAGATACGCAGTATTTT
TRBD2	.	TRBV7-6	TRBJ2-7	CASSLVLAGGISRNEQYF	TGTGCCAGCAGCTTAGTCCTAGCGGGAGGGATATCGAGAAACGAGCAGTACTTC
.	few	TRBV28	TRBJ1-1	CASGEGAFF	TGTGCCAGCGGGGAGGGAGCTTTCTTT
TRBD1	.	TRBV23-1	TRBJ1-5	CASSHPGTGGHNQPQHF	TGCGCCAGCAGTCATCCCGGGACAGGGGGCCACAATCAGCCCCAGCATTTT
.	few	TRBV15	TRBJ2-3	CATSRSGEDTQYF	TGTGCCACCAGCAGATCGGGTGAGGATACGCAGTATTTT
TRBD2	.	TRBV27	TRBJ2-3	CASRAGGSGRAGDTQYF	TGTGCCAGCAGAGCCGGGGGGAGCGGGAGGGCAGGGGATACGCAGTATTTT
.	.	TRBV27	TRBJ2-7	CASSIHRELSYEQYF	TGTGCCAGCAGTATCCACAGAGAGTTAAGCTACGAGCAGTACTTC
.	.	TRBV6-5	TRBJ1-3	CASTPGELGGNTIYF	TGTGCCAGCACCCCCGGGGAATTGGGGGGAAACACCATATATTTT
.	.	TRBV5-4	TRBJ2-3	CASSLSSRRTDTQYF	TGTGCCAGCAGCTTGAGTAGCCGACGCACAGATACGCAGTATTTT
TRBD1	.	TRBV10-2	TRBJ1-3	CASSESGQGEGNTIYF	TGCGCCAGCAGTGAGTCGGGACAGGGGGAAGGAAACACCATATATTTT